The 19 T cell receptor beta chains below come from one sample, sequenced in a study of read filtering for tumor transcriptome and immune sequencing. The library was built from roughly 400 ng RNA with molecular barcoded adaptors for alpha/delta and beta/gamma chains. TCRdb re-analysed the reads in MiXCR, keeping a single row per CDR3 protein. The repertoire consists of about 38,000 distinct CDR3 sequences, with roughly 15% occurring once and the leading ten covering roughly a sixth. Sequencing input: a population of CD138-negative cells sorted from bone marrow. Every receptor here comes from a donor at least 40 years old with multiple myeloma.

This clonotype has ten or more counts. J is TRBJ1-1 and V is TRBV11-2, with 7 nucleotides matching TRBD1. The CDR3 contains 15 residues. V trimming: 2 bases; J trimming: 3 bases; junction bases outside the gene matches: 6. Germline assignment: CDR1 SGHAT and CDR2 FQNNGV. CDR3 sequence (DNA): TGTGCCAGCAGCTTACAGACAGGGCCATACACTGAAGCTTTCTTT. This encodes CASSLQTGPYTEAFF.

This clonotype was found many times. The chain carries TRBV20-1 and TRBJ1-1; maybe TRBD1 (6 bases). Germline V gives CDR1 DFQATT, CDR2 SNEGSKA (reference sequence). V lost 2 bases, J lost 6 bases, and 10 bases lay in between. CDR3 length: 12 residues. The CDR3 sequence is CSARPRGSEAFF. The DNA of the CDR3 is TGCAGTGCTAGACCGAGGGGGTCTGAAGCTTTCTTT.

This sequence joins TRBV6-2 or TRBV6-3 and TRBJ2-1, with 12 bases identical to TRBD2. V shed 2 bases, J shed 9 bases, and the junction held 2 bases outside the gene matches. Per the germline V gene, CDR1 is MNHEY and CDR2 is SVGEGT. The CDR3 contains 14 residues. CDR3 region: CASSYASGGGEQFF. CDR3 DNA: TGTGCCAGCAGTTACGCTAGCGGGGGGGGTGAGCAGTTCTTC.

This clonotype was counted many times. The genes are TRBV4-2 and TRBJ2-7; TRBD2 matches at 9 bases. After removal of 3 bases from V and 7 bases from J, the junction contained 10 bases not matched to a gene. Per the germline V gene, CDR1 is LGHNA and CDR2 is YNFKEQ. The CDR3 has 15 amino acids. Here the CDR3 DNA reads TGTGCCAGCAGCCAGCCGGGACTAGCAACGGGGGAGCAGTACTTC. Residues: CASSQPGLATGEQYF.

Many counts were recorded for this clonotype. The V and J genes are TRBV20-1 and TRBJ2-3; perhaps TRBD2 as D (6 bases). Germline V gene sequence: CDR1 DFQATT, CDR2 SNEGSKA (reference sequence). CDR3 length: 14 amino acids. V gave up 5 bases and J gave up 2 bases, with 14 bases separating them. The CDR3 DNA sequence: TGCAGTGCTGGGACTCAAGGGAACACAGATACGCAGTATTTT. Protein product: CSAGTQGNTDTQYF.

This clonotype was seen repeatedly, ten times or more. This chain uses TRBV6-6 with TRBJ1-1; D gene ambiguous. Germline CDR1 MNHNY, CDR2 SVGAGI (reference sequence). This CDR3 comprises 13 residues. Trimming removed 8 bases at V and 4 bases at J, with 14 bases between. In DNA, the CDR3 is TGTGCCAGCTCCCCCAGTCTGGCCACTGAAGCTTTCTTT. Translating it yields CASSPSLATEAFF.

This clonotype was observed at least ten times. The junction does not match germline at one end; this may be a read error. V is TRBV29-1 and J is TRBJ2-2; 11 nucleotides line up with TRBD1. Germline loops: CDR1 SQVTM, CDR2 ANQGSEA. The CDR3 totals 14 residues. The chain's CDR3 is CSVTRTGGGGKLFF. The CDR3 nucleotides read TGCAGCGTTACAAGGACAGGGGGCGGCGGGAAGCTGTTTTTT.

In its sample, this clonotype was seen many times. CDR3 DNA: TGTGCCAGCAGCCGTGGACAGGGAGAGACCCAGTACTTC. This gives the protein CASSRGQGETQYF. The genes are TRBV11-1 and TRBJ2-5; 8 bases map to TRBD1. The J segment lost 4 bases and the V segment lost 5 bases, leaving 3 bases of the junction unmatched. The CDR3 extends over 13 amino acids. The germline V gene encodes CDR1 SGHAT and CDR2 FQDESV (reference sequence).

This clonotype occurred many times. The genes are TRBV5-6 and TRBJ2-3; the D gene is possibly TRBD2 (6 bases). Trimming pared 3 bases from V and 4 bases from J, leaving 9 bases between. The CDR3 length is 13 residues. Germline CDR1 is SGHDT and CDR2 is YYEEEE. The CDR3 reads CASSWGLADTQYF. CDR3 nucleotide sequence: TGTGCCAGCAGCTGGGGACTGGCAGATACGCAGTATTTT.

Many counts were recorded for this clonotype. V is TRBV7-2 and J is TRBJ1-1; D is uncertain. CDR1 is SGHTA, CDR2 FQGNSA, per germline. V lost 4 bases, J lost 1 base, and 7 bases lay in between. The CDR3 has 13 amino acids. The CDR3 sequence: CASSYSENTEAFF. The CDR3 coding sequence is TGTGCCAGCAGCTATTCGGAGAACACTGAAGCTTTCTTT.

This clonotype was found many times. The gene calls are TRBV4-1 and TRBJ1-4; D ambiguous. With 4 bases removed from V and 8 bases from J, the gap between germline ends came to 20 bases. Germline assignment: CDR1 MGHRA and CDR2 YSYEKL. CDR3 length: 16 amino acids. CDR3 bases: TGCGCCAGCAGCCGCGCCGTGGCCTCGGTCGAAGAAAAACTGTTTTTT. Protein: CASSRAVASVEEKLFF.

Of note for this clonotype: It is likely a read error: a sequence one base away is far more abundant. The rearrangement uses TRBV4-2 and TRBJ2-5, with a weak D call TRBD1 (5 bases). The J call may be incorrect, as the DNA end agrees better with TRBJ2-1. From germline, CDR1 is LGHNA and CDR2 YNFKEQ. This CDR3 has 13 amino acids. The CDR3 DNA is TGCGCCAGCAGCCAAGATGGGGCTTTTGATCAGTTCTTC. Protein product: CASSQDGAFDQFF.

This clonotype was detected a few times. A much larger clone sits a single nucleotide away, making a read error possible. The chain combines TRBV7-9 with TRBJ2-1; possibly TRBD1 for D (5 bases). Per germline, CDR1 SEHNR and CDR2 FQNEAQ (reference sequence). The V and J ends lost 5 bases and 0 bases respectively, with 11 bases between them. The CDR3 is made up of 15 amino acids. CDR3 residues: CASSGAGYSYNEQFF. The CDR3 DNA reads TGTGCCAGCAGCGGGGCAGGCTACTCCTACAATGAGCAGTTCTTC. Using reference TRBV7-9 and TRBJ2-1 for the parts outside the CDR3, the full variable domain is DTGVSQNPRHKITKRGQNVTFRCDPISEHNRLYWYRQTLGQGPEFLTYFQNEAQLEKSRLLSDRFSAERPKGSFSTLEIQRTEQGDSAMYLCASSGAGYSYNEQFFGPGTRLTVL.

This clonotype showed up many times. J is TRBJ2-5 and V is TRBV4-2, with unresolved D. The germline V and J ends were trimmed by 5 bases and 4 bases, with 11 bases remaining between them. This CDR3 region has 13 residues. The germline V gene has CDR1 LGHNA and CDR2 YNFKEQ. This CDR3 reads CASSTRPVETQYF. CDR3 DNA: TGTGCCAGCAGCACCCGCCCCGTAGAGACCCAGTACTTC.

In regard to this clonotype: One end of the junction fails to match germline, which may point to a read error. This chain uses TRBV5-1 with TRBJ1-5, with D possibly TRBD1 on 5 matching bases. This CDR3 has 13 amino acids. The germline gives CDR1 SGHRS, CDR2 YFSETQ. The CDR3 region has the DNA TGTGCCAGCAGCTTGGGGGGGATTCAGCCCCAGCATTTT. As protein: CASSLGGIQPQHF.

This clonotype was seen ten or more times. The rearrangement joins TRBV15 to TRBJ2-1, with D hard to call. Between the trimmed V and J ends, which lost 5 bases and 9 bases, there was a span of 14 bases. Germline V gene data show CDR1 as LNHNV and CDR2 as YYDKDF (reference sequence). The CDR3 length is 13 residues. The DNA for the CDR3 is TGTGCCACCAGCGAGAGTAGCATAAGTGAGCAGTTCTTC. Protein sequence: CATSESSISEQFF.

This clonotype was recorded many times. V gene TRBV12-3 or TRBV12-4 combines with J gene TRBJ2-3, with 10 positions matching TRBD1. Germline trimming cut 7 bases from V and 6 bases from J; bases unmatched to any gene: 10. The CDR3 spans 15 residues. This chain's CDR3 is CASTHRDRGLDTQYF. For the CDR3, the DNA is TGTGCCAGCACCCACCGGGACAGGGGTCTGGATACGCAGTATTTT.

The genes are TRBV10-3 and TRBJ2-2, with 13 nucleotides matching TRBD2. This CDR3 has 15 amino acids. V lost 7 bases to trimming and J lost 7 bases; unmatched junction nucleotides: 6. CDR1 and CDR2 (germline): ENHRY, SYGVKD. CDR3 in DNA: TGTGCCATCACTCGGACTAGCGGGGGTATCGGGGAGCTGTTTTTT. Protein product: CAITRTSGGIGELFF.

This clonotype was detected ten times or more. The chain is built from TRBV20-1 and TRBJ2-5, with D possibly being TRBD2 (6 bases). V gave up 3 bases and J gave up 0 bases, with 11 bases separating them. Germline V lookup: CDR1 DFQATT, CDR2 SNEGSKA (reference sequence). CDR3 length equals 14 residues. The CDR3 bases are TGCAGTGCTAGTGTCGGGGGATACCAAGAGACCCAGTACTTC. It codes for CSASVGGYQETQYF.